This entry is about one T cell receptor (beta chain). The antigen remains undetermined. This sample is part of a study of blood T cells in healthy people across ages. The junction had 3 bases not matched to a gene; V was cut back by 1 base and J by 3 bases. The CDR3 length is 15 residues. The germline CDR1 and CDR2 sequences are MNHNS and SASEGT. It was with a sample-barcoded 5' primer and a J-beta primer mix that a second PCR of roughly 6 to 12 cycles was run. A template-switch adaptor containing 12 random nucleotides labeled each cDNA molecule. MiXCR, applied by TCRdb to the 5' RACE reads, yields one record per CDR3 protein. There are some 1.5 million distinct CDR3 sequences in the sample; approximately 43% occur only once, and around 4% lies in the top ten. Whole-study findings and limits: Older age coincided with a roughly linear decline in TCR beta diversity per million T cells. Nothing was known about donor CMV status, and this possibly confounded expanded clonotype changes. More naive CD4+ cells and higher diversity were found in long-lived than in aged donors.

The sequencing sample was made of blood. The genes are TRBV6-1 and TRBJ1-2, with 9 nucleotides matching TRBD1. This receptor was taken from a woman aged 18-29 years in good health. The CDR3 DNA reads TGTGCCAGCAGTGAAGTACAGGGGGCGGACTATGGCTACACCTTC. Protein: CASSEVQGADYGYTF.